These 20 T cell receptor beta chains were all obtained from the same sample, sequenced in a study of radiation and T cells in renal cell carcinoma. Time point described: baseline pretreatment blood. The treatment here: 15 Gy SBRT to primary tumor, nephrectomy 4 weeks later. Measured with immunoSEQ multiplex PCR; TCRdb has only the in-frame clones, and not every one. This table has about 160,000 clones, about 88% appearing once. This specimen consisted of blood, obtained from a patient whose treatment included radiotherapy and nephrectomy. The receptors derive from a woman between 65 and 79 years old with renal cell carcinoma.

Only one count was recorded for this clone. The gene calls are TRBV6-5 and TRBJ2-3; 11 bases line up with TRBD2. The trim removed 5 bases at V and 2 bases at J, leaving 3 bases unmatched. CDR1 is MNHEY and CDR2 is SVGAGI in the germline V gene. The CDR3 has 15 residues. The CDR3 DNA is TGTGCCAGCAGTACACTAGCGGGGGTCACAGATACGCAGTATTTT. Amino acid sequence: CASSTLAGVTDTQYF.

The chain recombines TRBV5-6 with TRBJ1-6; 8 nucleotides line up with TRBD1. The junction had 11 bases not matched to a gene; V was cut back by 3 bases and J by 9 bases. This CDR3 comprises 16 residues. The V gene's germline CDR1 is SGHDT and CDR2 YYEEEE. CDR3 nucleotide sequence: TGTGCCAGCAGCTCCCGGACAGGGCCCTGGGGTTCACCCCTCCACTTT. Translating it yields CASSSRTGPWGSPLHF.

This clone was recorded only once. This CDR3 is also generated by other DNA sequences in the sample. The rearrangement joins TRBV15 to TRBJ1-1; possible D gene TRBD1, 5 bases. This CDR3 spans 14 amino acids. Germline V gene data show CDR1 as LNHNV and CDR2 as YYDKDF (reference sequence). Trimming removed 3 bases at V and 1 base at J, with 9 bases between. CDR3 coding DNA: TGTGCCACCAGCAGGGGGGGAGGGAACACTGAAGCTTTCTTT. Protein product: CATSRGGGNTEAFF.

V and J are TRBV19 and TRBJ1-2; 8 nucleotides line up with TRBD1. CDR1 and CDR2 from the germline V gene are LNHDA and SQIVND (reference sequence). The length of the CDR3 is 17 residues. J gave up 4 bases and V 5 bases, and 15 bases lay outside the gene matches. CDR3 amino acids: CASSLGAGGLVGYGYTF. For the CDR3, the DNA is TGTGCCAGTAGTCTCGGGGCAGGGGGCCTCGTAGGCTATGGCTACACCTTC. Filled out from reference TRBV19 and TRBJ1-2, the complete variable domain reads DGGITQSPKYLFRKEGQNVTLSCEQNLNHDAMYWYRQDPGQGLRLIYYSQIVNDFQKGDIAEGYSVSREKKESFPLTVTSAQKNPTAFYLCASSLGAGGLVGYGYTFGSGTRLTVV.

The chain combines TRBV6-5 with TRBJ2-7; no reliable D call. Germline V gene data show CDR1 as MNHEY and CDR2 as SVGAGI. CDR3 size: 14 residues. V was shortened by 4 bases and J by 2 bases, with 12 bases between the two germline ends. The CDR3 DNA sequence: TGTGCCAGCAGTTCTCGATCTTTTCCCTACGAGCAGTACTTC. This translates into CASSSRSFPYEQYF.

Only one count was recorded for this clone. As DNA, the CDR3 is TGTGCCAGCAGTTCTACAGGGACAGATACGCAGTATTTT. It yields the protein CASSSTGTDTQYF. The J gene is TRBJ2-3, the V gene TRBV6-5; perhaps TRBD1 as D (6 bases). Trimming left V 4 bases short and J 3 bases short, with 8 bases between. The germline V gene has CDR1 MNHEY and CDR2 SVGAGI. The CDR3 totals 13 residues.

In this sample, this clone turned up a few times. The CDR3 nucleotides read TGTGCCAGCAGTTTATCGGTTAATCAGCCCCAGCATTTT. This codes for CASSLSVNQPQHF. This rearrangement joins TRBV28 to TRBJ1-5; D is unresolved. Trimming removed 1 base from V and 4 bases from J, with 5 bases in between. Germline-derived CDR1 and CDR2 are MDHEN and SYDVKM. This CDR3 contains 13 residues.

The chain is built from TRBV18 and TRBJ2-3, with TRBD2 matching 9 bases. The CDR3 length is 18 residues. V lost 4 bases to trimming and J lost 0 bases; unmatched junction nucleotides: 11. Looked up from germline, CDR1 is KGHSH and CDR2 is LQKENI. The CDR3 protein is CASSLDMPTSGSTDTQYF. As DNA, the CDR3 is TGTGCCAGCTCACTCGATATGCCCACTAGCGGGAGCACAGATACGCAGTATTTT.

V gene TRBV7-8 combines with J gene TRBJ2-1; no clear D. V was cut by 5 bases and J by 3 bases, with 11 bases left in between. The CDR3 runs 14 residues. Per the germline V gene, CDR1 is SGHVS and CDR2 is FQNEAQ. The CDR3 region has the DNA TGTGCCAGCAGCGCCTTTATACGCTACAATGAGCAGTTCTTC. It specifies CASSAFIRYNEQFF.

This clone was detected only once. The CDR3 DNA follows: TGTGCCAGCAGAGGAGGTACTAGCACAGATACGCAGTATTTT. Amino acids: CASRGGTSTDTQYF. This chain joins TRBV2 and TRBJ2-3; maybe TRBD2 (5 bases). The CDR3 sequence is 14 residues long. CDR1 and CDR2 from the germline V gene are SNHLY and FYNNEI. V shed 6 bases and J shed 0 bases, with 10 bases lying between them.

This clone has only one observation. V gene TRBV7-2 combines with J gene TRBJ1-1; perhaps TRBD1 as D (5 bases). V was trimmed by 1 base and J by 0 bases, leaving 12 bases between them. The CDR3 covers 16 residues. The germline gives CDR1 SGHTA, CDR2 FQGNSA. The CDR3 sequence is CASSLGMGRVNTEAFF. The CDR3, as DNA: TGTGCCAGCAGCTTAGGGATGGGACGGGTGAACACTGAAGCTTTCTTT. Full variable domain (rest looked up from reference TRBV7-2 and TRBJ1-1): GAGVSQSPSNKVTEKGKDVELRCDPISGHTALYWYRQSLGQGLEFLIYFQGNSAPDKSGLPSDRFSAERTGGSVSTLTIQRTQQEDSAVYLCASSLGMGRVNTEAFFGQGTRLTVV.

This sequence joins TRBV14 and TRBJ2-7; a possible D gene is TRBD2 (6 bases). Germline V CDR1 and CDR2: SGHDN, FVKESK. Trimming removed 1 base at V and 6 bases at J, with 10 bases between. This CDR3 has 13 amino acids. The CDR3 region has the DNA TGTGCCAGCAGCCAAGTTGCCGGGGGCGAGCAGTACTTC. Translation: CASSQVAGGEQYF.

The rearrangement links TRBV7-2 to TRBJ2-5; 8 nucleotides line up with TRBD2. Germline CDR1 is SGHTA and CDR2 is FQGNSA. The J segment lost 5 bases and the V segment lost 4 bases, leaving 6 bases of the junction unmatched. The CDR3 is 14 amino acids. This CDR3 is CASSSGGGPETQYF. CDR3 in DNA: TGTGCCAGCAGCTCCGGGGGGGGCCCCGAGACCCAGTACTTC.

The chain couples TRBV11-3 to TRBJ1-4; D uncertain. Germline values: CDR1 SGHNT, CDR2 YENEEA. The ends were cut back, 5 bases at V and 4 bases at J, with 20 bases in the middle. There are 17 residues in the CDR3. The CDR3 loop reads CASSPGSVPPLNEKLFF. In nucleotides, the CDR3 is TGTGCCAGCAGCCCCGGGTCGGTCCCGCCTCTTAATGAAAAACTGTTTTTT. The full variable domain, rest sourced from reference TRBV11-3 and TRBJ1-4, is EAGVVQSPRYKIIEKKQPVAFWCNPISGHNTLYWYLQNLGQGPELLIRYENEEAVDDSQLPKDRFSAERLKGVDSTLKIQPAELGDSAVYLCASSPGSVPPLNEKLFFGSGTQLSVL.

The V gene is TRBV7-9, the J gene TRBJ2-7, with TRBD1 matching over 11 bases. The CDR3 extends over 14 amino acids. Germline V CDR1 and CDR2: SEHNR, FQNEAQ (reference sequence). V trimming: 5 bases; J trimming: 5 bases; junction bases outside the gene matches: 5. The CDR3 coding sequence is TGTGCCAGCAGCCGCCGGGACAGGGGGGACGAGCAGTACTTC. Protein product: CASSRRDRGDEQYF.

V is TRBV7-9 and J is TRBJ2-2, with 8 bases fitting TRBD1. Trimming removed 7 bases from V and 3 bases from J; junction bases left unmatched: 4. Per the germline V gene, CDR1 is SEHNR and CDR2 is FQNEAQ (reference sequence). The CDR3 has 14 residues. CDR3: CASIATGDTGELFF. In nucleotides, the CDR3 is TGTGCCAGCATCGCGACAGGGGACACCGGGGAGCTGTTTTTT. Together with reference TRBV7-9 and TRBJ2-2, the CDR3 gives the full variable domain: DTGVSQNPRHKITKRGQNVTFRCDPISEHNRLYWYRQTLGQGPEFLTYFQNEAQLEKSRLLSDRFSAERPKGSFSTLEIQRTEQGDSAMYLCASIATGDTGELFFGEGSRLTVL.

V usage is TRBV30 and J usage is TRBJ1-6; 7 bases agree with TRBD1. Germline values: CDR1 GTSNPN, CDR2 SVGIG (reference sequence). Losses at the gene ends were 2 bases for V and 6 bases for J; bases not matched to a gene: 4. The CDR3 has 14 amino acids. The CDR3 sequence: CAWSIDRVNSPLHF. DNA for the CDR3: TGTGCCTGGAGTATCGACAGGGTTAATTCACCCCTCCACTTT.

The chain links TRBV28 to TRBJ2-6; a weak D match, TRBD2 (6 bases). V lost 6 bases, J lost 2 bases, and 14 bases lay in between. Germline V gene lookup returns CDR1 MDHEN and CDR2 SYDVKM. The CDR3 has 16 residues. In nucleotides, the CDR3 is TGTGCCAGCAGGATTGGAGGGAGCCCTGGGGCCAACGTCCTGACTTTC. It specifies CASRIGGSPGANVLTF.

The rearrangement links TRBV15 to TRBJ1-4; 9 bases line up with TRBD1. The CDR3 covers 16 residues. Losses at the gene ends were 3 bases for V and 5 bases for J; bases not matched to a gene: 7. The germline V gene encodes CDR1 LNHNV and CDR2 YYDKDF (reference sequence). The CDR3: CATSRRVGQGNEKLFF. The CDR3 nucleotides read TGTGCCACCAGCAGGAGAGTAGGACAGGGGAATGAAAAACTGTTTTTT.

The chain is built from TRBV6-5 and TRBJ2-7; D not certain. CDR1 and CDR2 (germline): MNHEY, SVGAGI. Trimming shortened V by 6 bases and J by 0 bases, and 9 bases separated the two germline ends. This CDR3 contains 13 residues. CDR3 bases: TGTGCCAGCAGGGACGTTGTCTCCTACGAGCAGTACTTC. Protein: CASRDVVSYEQYF.